Sequencing of this T cell receptor beta chain was carried out in a study of blood T cell repertoires in COVID-19. About the research overall: From the United States, Italy and Spain came samples of acute and convalescent COVID-19.

The repertoire was sequenced with immunoSEQ multiplex PCR; TCRdb's copy has only in-frame clones and lacks some. The sample contains about 180,000 clones, around 83% of which appear only once. This receptor was taken from a human donor in a cohort sampled during active COVID-19. The specimen sequenced was peripheral blood.

CDR3 region: CASGESGRVETQYF. CDR3 bases: TGTGCCAGCGGTGAAAGCGGGAGGGTGGAGACCCAGTACTTC. The chain links TRBV21-1 to TRBJ2-5; the table's D call of TRBD2 was not tested on the DNA. TRBV21-1 is a pseudogene segment. The length of the CDR3 is 14 residues.